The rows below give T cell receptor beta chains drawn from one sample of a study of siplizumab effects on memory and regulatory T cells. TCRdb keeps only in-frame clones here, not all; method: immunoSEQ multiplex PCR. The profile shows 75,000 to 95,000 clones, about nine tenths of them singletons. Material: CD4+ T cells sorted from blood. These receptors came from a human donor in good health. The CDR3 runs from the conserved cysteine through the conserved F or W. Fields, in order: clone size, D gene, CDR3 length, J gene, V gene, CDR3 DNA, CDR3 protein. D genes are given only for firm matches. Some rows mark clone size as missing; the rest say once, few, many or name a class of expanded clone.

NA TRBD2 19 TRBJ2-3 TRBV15 TGTGCCACCAGCAGACCGTTCAGACTAGCGGGAGGGGGGGCAGATACGCAGTATTTT CATSRPFRLAGGGADTQYF
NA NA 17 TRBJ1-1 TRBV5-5 TGTGCCAGCAGCTTGGTTCAAAGGGCAAGGATGAACACTGAAGCTTTCTTT CASSLVQRARMNTEAFF
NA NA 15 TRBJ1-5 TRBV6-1 TGTGCCAGCAGTGAATTGATTGGGGGAAATCAGCCCCAGCATTTT CASSELIGGNQPQHF
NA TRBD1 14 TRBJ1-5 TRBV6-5 TGTGCCAGCAGACCCGGGACAGTCAATCAGCCCCAGCATTTT CASRPGTVNQPQHF
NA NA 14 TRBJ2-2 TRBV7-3 TGTGCCAGCCGCCAGGAGCGGATCACCGGGGAGCTGTTTTTT CASRQERITGELFF
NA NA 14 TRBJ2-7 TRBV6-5 TGTGCCAGTTCTGGCGGGTCGCCACCCTACGAGCAGTACTTC CASSGGSPPYEQYF
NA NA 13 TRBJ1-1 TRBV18 TGTGCCAGCTCACCACAAGCGGCTACTGAAGCTTTCTTT CASSPQAATEAFF
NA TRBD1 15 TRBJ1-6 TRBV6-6 TGTGCCAGCAGTTACGTCGGGACAGGGTCCTCACCCCTCCACTTT CASSYVGTGSSPLHF
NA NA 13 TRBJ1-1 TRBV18 TGTGCCAGCTCACCACAAGTGAACACTGAAGCTTTCTTT CASSPQVNTEAFF
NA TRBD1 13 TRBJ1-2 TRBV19 TGTGCCAGTAGTATCGGGGACAGGGTTGGCTACACCTTC CASSIGDRVGYTF
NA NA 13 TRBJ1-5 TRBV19 TGTGCCAGTAGCCCAGGGTACAATCAGCCCCAGCATTTT CASSPGYNQPQHF
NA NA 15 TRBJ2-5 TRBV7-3 TGTGCCAGCAGCCCTCGGACTGGGGGGCGGGAGACCCAGTACTTC CASSPRTGGRETQYF
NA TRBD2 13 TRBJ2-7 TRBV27 TGTGCCAGCAGTTCCAGCGGGAGAAACGAGCAGTACTTC CASSSSGRNEQYF
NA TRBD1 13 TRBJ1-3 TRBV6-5 TGTGCCAGCAGTTGGGACAGAGGAAACACCATATATTTT CASSWDRGNTIYF
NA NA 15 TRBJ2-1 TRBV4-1 TGCGCCAGCAGCCAAGATGGGACTTACTACAATGAGCAGTTCTTC CASSQDGTYYNEQFF
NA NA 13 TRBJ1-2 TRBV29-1 TGCAGCGCCACGCGGCAGGAGAGCTATGGCTACACCTTC CSATRQESYGYTF
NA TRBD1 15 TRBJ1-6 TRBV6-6 TGTGCCAGCAGTTACTCGGTACAGGGGGGTTCACCCCTCCACTTT CASSYSVQGGSPLHF
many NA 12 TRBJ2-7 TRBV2 TGTGCCAGCAGTTTTAGCAGATACGAGCAGTACTTC CASSFSRYEQYF
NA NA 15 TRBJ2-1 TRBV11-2 TGTGCCAGCAGCTTCTTCCCCCAGGACCACAATGAGCAGTTCTTC CASSFFPQDHNEQFF
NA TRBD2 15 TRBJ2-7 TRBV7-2 TGTGCCAGCAGCTTAGTCAGCGGGAGGGCTGGAGAGCAGTACTTC CASSLVSGRAGEQYF
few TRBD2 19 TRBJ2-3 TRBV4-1 TGCGCCAGCAGCCACCGGGAGACTAGCGGGAGGAGGGGCACAGATACGCAGTATTTT CASSHRETSGRRGTDTQYF
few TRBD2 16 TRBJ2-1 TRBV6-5 TGTGCCAGCAGTTCAGGGACTAGCGGGACTTACAATGAGCAGTTCTTC CASSSGTSGTYNEQFF
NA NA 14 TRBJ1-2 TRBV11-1 TGTGCCAGCAGCTTAGAACCCAACTTGGGAAGCTACACCTTC CASSLEPNLGSYTF
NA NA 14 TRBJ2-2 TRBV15 TGTGCCACCAGCGATGGGGGTGACACCGGGGAGCTGTTTTTT CATSDGGDTGELFF
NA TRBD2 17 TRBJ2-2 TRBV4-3 TGCGCCAGCAGCCCACGGACTAGCGGGAGGGCCGGCGGGGAGCTGTTTTTT CASSPRTSGRAGGELFF
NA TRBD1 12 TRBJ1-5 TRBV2 TGTGCCAGCGGGACAGTCAATCAGCCCCAGCATTTT CASGTVNQPQHF
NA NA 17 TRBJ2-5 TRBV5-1 TGCGCCAGCAGCCCCGCGGTCTCTCCGACTACGCAAGAGACCCAGTACTTC CASSPAVSPTTQETQYF
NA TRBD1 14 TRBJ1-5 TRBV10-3 TGTGCCATCAGAGAACAGGGGAGCAATCAGCCCCAGCATTTT CAIREQGSNQPQHF
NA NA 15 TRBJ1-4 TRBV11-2 TGTGCCAGCAGCTTAGGGGGCAGGTCTAATGAAAAACTGTTTTTT CASSLGGRSNEKLFF
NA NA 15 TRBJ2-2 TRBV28 TGTGCCAGCAGGGGGGCCGACAGAAACACCGGGGAGCTGTTTTTT CASRGADRNTGELFF
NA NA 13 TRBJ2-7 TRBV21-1 TGTGCCAGCAGCACAAAGTCTCCCTACGAGCAGTACTTC CASSTKSPYEQYF
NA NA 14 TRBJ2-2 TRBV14 TGTGCCAGCAGCCCCCTATGGTCCACCGGGGAGCTGTTTTTT CASSPLWSTGELFF